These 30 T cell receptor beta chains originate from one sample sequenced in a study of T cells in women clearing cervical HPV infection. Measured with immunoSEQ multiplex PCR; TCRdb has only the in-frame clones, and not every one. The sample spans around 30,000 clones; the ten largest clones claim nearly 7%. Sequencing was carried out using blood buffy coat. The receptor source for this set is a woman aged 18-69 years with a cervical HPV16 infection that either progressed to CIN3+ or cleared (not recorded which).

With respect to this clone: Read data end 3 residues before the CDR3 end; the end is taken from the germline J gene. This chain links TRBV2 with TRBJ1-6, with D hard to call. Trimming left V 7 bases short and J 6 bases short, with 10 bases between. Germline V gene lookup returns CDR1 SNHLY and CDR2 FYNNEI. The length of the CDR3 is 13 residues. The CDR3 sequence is CASTKSLNSPLHF. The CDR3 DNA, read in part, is TGTGCCAGCACTAAGAGTCTTAATTCACCC.

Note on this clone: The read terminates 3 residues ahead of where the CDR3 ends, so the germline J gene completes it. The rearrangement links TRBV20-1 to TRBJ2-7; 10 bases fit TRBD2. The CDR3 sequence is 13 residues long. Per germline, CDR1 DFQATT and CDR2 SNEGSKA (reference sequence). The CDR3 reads CSARLAGVYEQYF. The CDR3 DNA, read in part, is TGCAGCGCGAGACTAGCGGGTGTCTACGAG.

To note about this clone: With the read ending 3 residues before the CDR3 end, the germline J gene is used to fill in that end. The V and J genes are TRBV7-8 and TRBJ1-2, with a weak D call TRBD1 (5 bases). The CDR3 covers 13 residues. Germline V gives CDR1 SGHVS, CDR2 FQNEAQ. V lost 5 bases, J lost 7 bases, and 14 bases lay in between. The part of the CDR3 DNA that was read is TGTGCCAGCAGCCCGAAGGCAGGGCTTGGC. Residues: CASSPKAGLG. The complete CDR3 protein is CASSPKAGLGYTF.

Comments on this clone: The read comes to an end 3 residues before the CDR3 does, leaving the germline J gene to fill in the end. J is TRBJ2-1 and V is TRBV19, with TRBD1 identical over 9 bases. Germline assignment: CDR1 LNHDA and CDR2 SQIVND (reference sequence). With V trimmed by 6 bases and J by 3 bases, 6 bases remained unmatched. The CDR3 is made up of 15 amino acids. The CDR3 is CASRQTGGFYNEQFF. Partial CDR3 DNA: TGTGCCAGTAGGCAAACAGGGGGCTTCTACAATGAG.

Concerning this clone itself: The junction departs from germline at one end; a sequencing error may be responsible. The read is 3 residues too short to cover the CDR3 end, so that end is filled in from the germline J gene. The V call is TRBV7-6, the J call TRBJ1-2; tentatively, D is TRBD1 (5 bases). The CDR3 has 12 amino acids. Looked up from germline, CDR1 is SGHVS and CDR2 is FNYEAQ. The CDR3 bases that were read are TGTGCCAGCAGCTCAGGGACTTATGAC. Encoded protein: CASSSGTYD. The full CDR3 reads CASSSGTYDYTF.

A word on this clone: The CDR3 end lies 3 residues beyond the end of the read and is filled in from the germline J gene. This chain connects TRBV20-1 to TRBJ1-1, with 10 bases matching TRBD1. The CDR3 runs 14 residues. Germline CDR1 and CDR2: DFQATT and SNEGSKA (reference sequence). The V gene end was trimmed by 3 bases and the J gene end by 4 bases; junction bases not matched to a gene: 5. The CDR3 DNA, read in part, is TGCAGTGCTAGGGGACAGGGGATGGGCACTGAA. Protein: CSARGQGMGTE. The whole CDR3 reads CSARGQGMGTEAFF.

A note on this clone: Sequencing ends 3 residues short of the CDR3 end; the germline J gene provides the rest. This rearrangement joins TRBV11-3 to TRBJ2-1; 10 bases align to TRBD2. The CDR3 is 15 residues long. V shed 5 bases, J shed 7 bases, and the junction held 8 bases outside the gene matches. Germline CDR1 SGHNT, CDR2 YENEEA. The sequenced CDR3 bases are TGTGCCAGCAGCATAGGGACTAGCGTTCGGAATGAG. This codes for CASSIGTSVRNE. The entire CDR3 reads CASSIGTSVRNEQFF.

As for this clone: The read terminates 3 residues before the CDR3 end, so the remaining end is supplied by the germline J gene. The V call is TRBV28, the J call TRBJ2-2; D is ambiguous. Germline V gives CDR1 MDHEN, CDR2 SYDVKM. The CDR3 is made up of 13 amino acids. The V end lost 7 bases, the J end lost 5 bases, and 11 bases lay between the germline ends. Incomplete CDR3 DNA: TGTGCCAGCAACCTAGATTCTACCGGGGAG. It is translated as CASNLDSTGE. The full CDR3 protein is CASNLDSTGELFF.

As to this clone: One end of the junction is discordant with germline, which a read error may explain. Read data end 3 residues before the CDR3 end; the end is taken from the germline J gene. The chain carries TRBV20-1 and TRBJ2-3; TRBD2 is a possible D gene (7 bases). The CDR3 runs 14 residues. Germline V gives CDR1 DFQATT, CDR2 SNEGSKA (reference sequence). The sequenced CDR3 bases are TGCAGTGGTAGAGGTGGGAGGGGGACAGATACG. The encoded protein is CSGRGGRGTDT. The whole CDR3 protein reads CSGRGGRGTDTQYF.

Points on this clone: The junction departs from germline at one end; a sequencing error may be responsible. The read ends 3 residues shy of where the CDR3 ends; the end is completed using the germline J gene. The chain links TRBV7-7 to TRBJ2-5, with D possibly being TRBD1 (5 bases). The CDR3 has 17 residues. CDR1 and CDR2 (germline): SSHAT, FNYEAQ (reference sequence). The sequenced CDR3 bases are TGTGCTAGCAGCTTAGGTGTCTCCGGCAGGGCCCAAGAGACC. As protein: CASSLGVSGRAQET. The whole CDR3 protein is CASSLGVSGRAQETQYF.

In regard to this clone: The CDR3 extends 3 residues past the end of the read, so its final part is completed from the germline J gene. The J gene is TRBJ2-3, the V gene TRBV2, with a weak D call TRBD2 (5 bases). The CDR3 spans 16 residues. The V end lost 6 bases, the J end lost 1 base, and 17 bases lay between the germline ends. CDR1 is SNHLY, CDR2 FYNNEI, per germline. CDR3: CASSNVLGRGTDTQYF. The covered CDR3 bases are TGTGCCAGCAGCAATGTGTTAGGGCGGGGCACAGATACG.

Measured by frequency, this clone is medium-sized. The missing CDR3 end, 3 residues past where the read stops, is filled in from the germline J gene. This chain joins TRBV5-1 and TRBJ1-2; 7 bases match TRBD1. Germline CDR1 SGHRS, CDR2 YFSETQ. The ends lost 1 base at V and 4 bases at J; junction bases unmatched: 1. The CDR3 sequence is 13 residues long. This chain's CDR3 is CASSLRTGYGYTF. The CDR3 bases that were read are TGCGCCAGCAGCTTGAGGACAGGCTATGGC. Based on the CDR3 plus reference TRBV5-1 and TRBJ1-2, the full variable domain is KAGVTQTPRYLIKTRGQQVTLSCSPISGHRSVSWYQQTPGQGLQFLFEYFSETQRNKGNFPGRFSGRQFSNSRSEMNVSTLELGDSALYLCASSLRTGYGYTFGSGTRLTVV.

The sequenced CDR3 bases are TGTGCCAGCAGCTTAGGTACAGCAAACACTGAA. Amino acid sequence: CASSLGTANTE. The full CDR3 reads CASSLGTANTEAFF. V usage is TRBV7-2 and J usage is TRBJ1-1; no definite D call. With the read ending 3 residues before the CDR3 end, the germline J gene is used to fill in that end. This CDR3 is built from 14 residues. The germline V gene encodes CDR1 SGHTA and CDR2 FQGNSA. V gave up 1 base and J gave up 2 bases, with 8 bases separating them.

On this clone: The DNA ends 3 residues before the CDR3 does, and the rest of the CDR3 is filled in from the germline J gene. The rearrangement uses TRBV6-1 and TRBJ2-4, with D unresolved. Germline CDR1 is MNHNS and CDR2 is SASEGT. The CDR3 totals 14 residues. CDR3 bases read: TGTGCCAGCAGTGAGTCAGCTATTAGCTATGGT. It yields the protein CASSESAISYG. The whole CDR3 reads CASSESAISYGQYF.

The DNA read from the CDR3 is TGCAGTGCCCAGCCCAGCGGCCCGTTCTACAATGAG. Its translation is CSAQPSGPFYNE. The entire CDR3 protein reads CSAQPSGPFYNEQFF. The chain uses TRBV20-1 and TRBJ2-1, with D tentatively TRBD2 (5 bases). The sequenced fragment ends 3 residues before the CDR3 boundary, so the rest is inferred from the germline J gene. Trimming removed 6 bases at V and 3 bases at J, with 18 bases between. Germline V lookup: CDR1 DFQATT, CDR2 SNEGSKA (reference sequence). The CDR3 contains 15 residues.

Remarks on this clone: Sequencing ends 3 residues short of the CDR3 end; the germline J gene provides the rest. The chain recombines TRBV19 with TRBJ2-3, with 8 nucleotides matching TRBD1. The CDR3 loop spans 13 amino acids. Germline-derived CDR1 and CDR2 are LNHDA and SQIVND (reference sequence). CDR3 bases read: TGTGCCAGTGGACAGGGAACGAATCAGCCG. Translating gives CASGQGTNQP. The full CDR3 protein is CASGQGTNQPQYF.

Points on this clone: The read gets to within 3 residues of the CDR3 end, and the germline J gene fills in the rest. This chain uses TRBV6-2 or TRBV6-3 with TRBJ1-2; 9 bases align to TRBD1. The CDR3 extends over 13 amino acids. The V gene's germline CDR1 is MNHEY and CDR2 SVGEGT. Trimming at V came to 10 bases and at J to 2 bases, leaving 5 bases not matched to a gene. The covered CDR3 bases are TGTGCCACCGGACAGGGGTACAACTATGGC. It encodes CATGQGYNYG. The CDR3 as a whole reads CATGQGYNYGYTF.

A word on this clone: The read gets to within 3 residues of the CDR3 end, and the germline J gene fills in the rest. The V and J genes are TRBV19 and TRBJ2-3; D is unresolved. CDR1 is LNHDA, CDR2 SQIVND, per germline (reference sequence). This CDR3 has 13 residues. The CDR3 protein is CASSIYDNQPQYF. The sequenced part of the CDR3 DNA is TGTGCCAGTAGTATATACGACAATCAGCCG.

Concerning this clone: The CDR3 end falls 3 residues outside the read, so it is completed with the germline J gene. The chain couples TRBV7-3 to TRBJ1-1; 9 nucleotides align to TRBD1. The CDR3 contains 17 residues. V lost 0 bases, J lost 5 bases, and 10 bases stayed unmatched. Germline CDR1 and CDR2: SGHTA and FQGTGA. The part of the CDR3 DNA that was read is TGTGCCAGCAGCTTAACGAGTTACAGGGGGCGATGGACTGAA. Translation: CASSLTSYRGRWTE. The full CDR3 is CASSLTSYRGRWTEAFF.

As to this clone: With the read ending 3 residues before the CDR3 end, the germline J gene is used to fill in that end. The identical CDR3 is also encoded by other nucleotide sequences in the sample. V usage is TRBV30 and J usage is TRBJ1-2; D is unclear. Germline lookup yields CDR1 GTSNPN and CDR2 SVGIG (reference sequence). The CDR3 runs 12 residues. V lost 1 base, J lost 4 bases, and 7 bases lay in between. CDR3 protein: CAWSDPGYGYTF. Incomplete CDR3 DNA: TGTGCCTGGAGTGACCCCGGCTATGGC.

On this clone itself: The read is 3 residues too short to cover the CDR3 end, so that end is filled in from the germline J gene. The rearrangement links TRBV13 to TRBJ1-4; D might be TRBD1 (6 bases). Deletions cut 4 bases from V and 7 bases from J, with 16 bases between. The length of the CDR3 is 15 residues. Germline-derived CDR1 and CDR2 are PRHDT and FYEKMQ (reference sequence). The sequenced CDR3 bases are TGTGCCAGCAGCTCGCTTATCCAGGGGACTGAAAAA. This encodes CASSSLIQGTEK. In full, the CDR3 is CASSSLIQGTEKLFF.

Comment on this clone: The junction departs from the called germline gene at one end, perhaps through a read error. The CDR3 loop reads CASSPITLSGGRTEAFF. The covered CDR3 bases are TGTGCTAGCAGCCCGATTACCTTATCGGGGGGCCGCACTGAA. This chain uses TRBV7-7 with TRBJ1-1; maybe TRBD1 (6 bases). The read stops 3 residues short of the end of the CDR3; the missing end is completed from the germline J gene. In germline, CDR1 is SSHAT, CDR2 FNYEAQ (reference sequence). The length of the CDR3 is 17 residues. The full variable domain, with the rest looked up from reference TRBV7-7 and TRBJ1-1, is GAGVSQSPRYKVTKRGQDVTLRCDPISSHATLYWYQQALGQGPEFLTYFNYEAQPDKSGLPSDRFSAERPEGSISTLTIQRTEQRDSAMYRCASSPITLSGGRTEAFFGQGTRLTVV.

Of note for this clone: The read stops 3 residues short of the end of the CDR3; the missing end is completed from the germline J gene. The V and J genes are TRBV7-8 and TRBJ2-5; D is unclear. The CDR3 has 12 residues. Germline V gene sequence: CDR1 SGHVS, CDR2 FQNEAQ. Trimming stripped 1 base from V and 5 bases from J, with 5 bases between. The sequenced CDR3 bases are TGTGCCAGCAGCTTAGTTCATGAGACC. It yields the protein CASSLVHET. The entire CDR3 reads CASSLVHETQYF.

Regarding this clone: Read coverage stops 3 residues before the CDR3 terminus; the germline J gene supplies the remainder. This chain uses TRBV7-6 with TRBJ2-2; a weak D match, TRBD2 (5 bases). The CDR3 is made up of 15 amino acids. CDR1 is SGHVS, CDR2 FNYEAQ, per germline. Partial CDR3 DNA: TGTGCCAGCAGCTCCCTGACACGGGGTAATTCACCG. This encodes CASSSLTRGNSP. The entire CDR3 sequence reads CASSSLTRGNSPLFF.

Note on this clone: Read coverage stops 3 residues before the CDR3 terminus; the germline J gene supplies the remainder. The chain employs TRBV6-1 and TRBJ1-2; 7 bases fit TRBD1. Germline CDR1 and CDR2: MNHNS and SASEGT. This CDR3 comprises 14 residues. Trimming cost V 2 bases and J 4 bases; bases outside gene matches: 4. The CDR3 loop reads CASSETGEVYGYTF. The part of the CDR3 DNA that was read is TGTGCCAGCAGTGAAACAGGGGAGGTCTATGGC.

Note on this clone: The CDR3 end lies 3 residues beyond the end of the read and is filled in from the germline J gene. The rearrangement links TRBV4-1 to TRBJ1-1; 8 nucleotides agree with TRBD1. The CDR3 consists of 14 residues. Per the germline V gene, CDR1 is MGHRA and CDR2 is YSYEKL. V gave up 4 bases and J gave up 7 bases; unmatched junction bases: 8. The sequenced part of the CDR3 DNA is TGCGCCAGCAGCCTGCAGGACAGGGTACGTGAA. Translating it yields CASSLQDRVRE. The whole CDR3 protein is CASSLQDRVREAFF.

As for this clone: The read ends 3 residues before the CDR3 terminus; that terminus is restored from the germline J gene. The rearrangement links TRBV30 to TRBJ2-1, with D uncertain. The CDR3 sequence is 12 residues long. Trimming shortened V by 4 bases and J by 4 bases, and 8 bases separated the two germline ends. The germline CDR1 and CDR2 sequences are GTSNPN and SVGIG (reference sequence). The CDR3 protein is CAWTGGYNEQFF. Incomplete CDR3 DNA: TGTGCCTGGACGGGTGGATACAATGAG.

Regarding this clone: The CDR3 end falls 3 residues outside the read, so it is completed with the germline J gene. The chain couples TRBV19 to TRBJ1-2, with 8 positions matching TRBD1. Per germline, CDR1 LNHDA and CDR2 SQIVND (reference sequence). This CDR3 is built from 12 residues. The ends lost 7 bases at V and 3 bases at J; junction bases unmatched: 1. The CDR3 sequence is CASKQGDYGYTF. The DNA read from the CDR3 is TGTGCCAGTAAACAGGGGGACTATGGC.

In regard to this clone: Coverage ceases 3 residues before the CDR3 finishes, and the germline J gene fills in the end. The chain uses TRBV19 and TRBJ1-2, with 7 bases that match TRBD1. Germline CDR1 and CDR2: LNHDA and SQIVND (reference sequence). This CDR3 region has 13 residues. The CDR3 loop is CASSDRQGGGYTF. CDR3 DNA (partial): TGTGCCAGTAGTGATCGACAGGGTGGCGGC.

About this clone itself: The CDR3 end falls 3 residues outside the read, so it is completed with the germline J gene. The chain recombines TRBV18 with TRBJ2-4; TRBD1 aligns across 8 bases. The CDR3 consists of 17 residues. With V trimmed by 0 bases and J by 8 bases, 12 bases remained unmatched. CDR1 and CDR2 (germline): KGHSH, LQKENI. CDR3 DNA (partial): TGTGCCAGCTCACCACCCATGCAGAGGACAGGGTTAGACATT. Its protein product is CASSPPMQRTGLDI. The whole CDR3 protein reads CASSPPMQRTGLDIQYF.